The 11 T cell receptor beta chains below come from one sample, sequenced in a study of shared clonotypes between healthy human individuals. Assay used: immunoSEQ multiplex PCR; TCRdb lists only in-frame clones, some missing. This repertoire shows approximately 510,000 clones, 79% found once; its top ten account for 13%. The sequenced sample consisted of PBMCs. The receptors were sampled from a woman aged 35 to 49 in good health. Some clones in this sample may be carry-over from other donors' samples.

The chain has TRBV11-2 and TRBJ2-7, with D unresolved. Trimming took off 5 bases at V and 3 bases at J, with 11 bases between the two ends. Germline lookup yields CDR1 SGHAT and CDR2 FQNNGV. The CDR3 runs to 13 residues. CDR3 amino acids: CASSTATDYEQYF. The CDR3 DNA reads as TGTGCCAGCAGCACGGCTACGGACTACGAGCAGTACTTC.

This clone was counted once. Here the CDR3 reads CASSEAPGVGTGELFF. CDR3 coding DNA: TGTGCCAGCAGTGAAGCTCCAGGGGTCGGCACCGGGGAGCTGTTTTTT. The rearrangement links TRBV6-1 to TRBJ2-2; weak D call: TRBD1 (6 bases). Germline loops: CDR1 MNHNS, CDR2 SASEGT. V gave up 0 bases and J gave up 4 bases, with 12 bases separating them. This CDR3 region has 16 residues.

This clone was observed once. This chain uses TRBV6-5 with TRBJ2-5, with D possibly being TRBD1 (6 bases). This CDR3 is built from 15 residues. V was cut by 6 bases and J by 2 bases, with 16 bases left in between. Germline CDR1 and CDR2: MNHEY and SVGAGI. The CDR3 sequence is CASSRIRGKQETQYF. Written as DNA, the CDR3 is TGTGCCAGCAGCCGGATAAGGGGGAAGCAAGAGACCCAGTACTTC.

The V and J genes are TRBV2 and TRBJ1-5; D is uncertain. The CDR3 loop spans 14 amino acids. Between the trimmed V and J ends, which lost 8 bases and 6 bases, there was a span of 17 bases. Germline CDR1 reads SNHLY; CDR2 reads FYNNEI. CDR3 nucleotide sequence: TGTGCCAGCGCCAATCGCGCGAGGCGTCAGCCCCAGCATTTT. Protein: CASANRARRQPQHF. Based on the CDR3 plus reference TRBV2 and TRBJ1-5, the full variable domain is EPEVTQTPSHQVTQMGQEVILRCVPISNHLYFYWYRQILGQKVEFLVSFYNNEISEKSEIFDDQFSVERPDGSNFTLKIRSTKLEDSAMYFCASANRARRQPQHFGDGTRLSIL.

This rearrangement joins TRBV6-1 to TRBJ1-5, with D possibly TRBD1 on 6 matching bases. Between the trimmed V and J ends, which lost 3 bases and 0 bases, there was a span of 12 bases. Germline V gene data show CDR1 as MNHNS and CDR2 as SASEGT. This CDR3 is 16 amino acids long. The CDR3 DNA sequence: TGTGCCAGCAGTGACCGCGGGACACTTAGCAATCAGCCCCAGCATTTT. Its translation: CASSDRGTLSNQPQHF.

CDR3 DNA: TGTGCCAGCAGCCAAGGGGACATTAACAATGAGCAGTTCTTC. Its translation: CASSQGDINNEQFF. This chain connects TRBV11-3 to TRBJ2-1; D is perhaps TRBD1 (6 bases). Germline lookup yields CDR1 SGHNT and CDR2 YENEEA. Trimming left V 5 bases short and J 5 bases short, with 13 bases between. The CDR3 runs 14 residues.

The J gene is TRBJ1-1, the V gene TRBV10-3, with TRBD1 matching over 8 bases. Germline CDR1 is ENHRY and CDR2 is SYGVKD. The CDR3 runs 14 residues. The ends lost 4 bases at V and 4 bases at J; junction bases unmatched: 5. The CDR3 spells CAISVTGASTEAFF. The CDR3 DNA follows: TGTGCCATCAGTGTGACAGGGGCATCCACTGAAGCTTTCTTT.

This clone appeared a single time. For the CDR3, the DNA is TGCGCCAGCAGCCAAGTGGCAGGGTCCTACGAGCAGTACTTC. Amino acid sequence: CASSQVAGSYEQYF. V and J are TRBV4-1 and TRBJ2-7; the D gene is possibly TRBD1 (5 bases). Per germline, CDR1 MGHRA and CDR2 YSYEKL. V was pared by 1 base and J by 1 base, with 8 bases between. The CDR3 consists of 14 residues.

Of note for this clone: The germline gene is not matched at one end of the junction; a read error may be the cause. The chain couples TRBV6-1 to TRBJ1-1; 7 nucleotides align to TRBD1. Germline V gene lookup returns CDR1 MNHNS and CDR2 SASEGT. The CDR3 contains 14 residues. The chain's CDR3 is CASREGQVDTEAFF. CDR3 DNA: TGTGCCAGCAGGGAAGGACAGGTGGACACTGAAGCTTTCTTT.

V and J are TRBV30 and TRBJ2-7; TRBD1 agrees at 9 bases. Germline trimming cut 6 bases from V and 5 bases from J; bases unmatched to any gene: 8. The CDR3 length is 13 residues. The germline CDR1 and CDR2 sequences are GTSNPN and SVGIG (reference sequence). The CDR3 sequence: CACKDRGPDEQYF. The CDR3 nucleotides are TGTGCCTGTAAGGACAGGGGTCCCGACGAGCAGTACTTC.

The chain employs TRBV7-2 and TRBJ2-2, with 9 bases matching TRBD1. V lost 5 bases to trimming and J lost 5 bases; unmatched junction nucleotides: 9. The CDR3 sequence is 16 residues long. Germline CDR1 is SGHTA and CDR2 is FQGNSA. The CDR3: CASSLGQGGQTGELFF. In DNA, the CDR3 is TGTGCCAGCAGCCTGGGACAGGGAGGTCAGACCGGGGAGCTGTTTTTT.